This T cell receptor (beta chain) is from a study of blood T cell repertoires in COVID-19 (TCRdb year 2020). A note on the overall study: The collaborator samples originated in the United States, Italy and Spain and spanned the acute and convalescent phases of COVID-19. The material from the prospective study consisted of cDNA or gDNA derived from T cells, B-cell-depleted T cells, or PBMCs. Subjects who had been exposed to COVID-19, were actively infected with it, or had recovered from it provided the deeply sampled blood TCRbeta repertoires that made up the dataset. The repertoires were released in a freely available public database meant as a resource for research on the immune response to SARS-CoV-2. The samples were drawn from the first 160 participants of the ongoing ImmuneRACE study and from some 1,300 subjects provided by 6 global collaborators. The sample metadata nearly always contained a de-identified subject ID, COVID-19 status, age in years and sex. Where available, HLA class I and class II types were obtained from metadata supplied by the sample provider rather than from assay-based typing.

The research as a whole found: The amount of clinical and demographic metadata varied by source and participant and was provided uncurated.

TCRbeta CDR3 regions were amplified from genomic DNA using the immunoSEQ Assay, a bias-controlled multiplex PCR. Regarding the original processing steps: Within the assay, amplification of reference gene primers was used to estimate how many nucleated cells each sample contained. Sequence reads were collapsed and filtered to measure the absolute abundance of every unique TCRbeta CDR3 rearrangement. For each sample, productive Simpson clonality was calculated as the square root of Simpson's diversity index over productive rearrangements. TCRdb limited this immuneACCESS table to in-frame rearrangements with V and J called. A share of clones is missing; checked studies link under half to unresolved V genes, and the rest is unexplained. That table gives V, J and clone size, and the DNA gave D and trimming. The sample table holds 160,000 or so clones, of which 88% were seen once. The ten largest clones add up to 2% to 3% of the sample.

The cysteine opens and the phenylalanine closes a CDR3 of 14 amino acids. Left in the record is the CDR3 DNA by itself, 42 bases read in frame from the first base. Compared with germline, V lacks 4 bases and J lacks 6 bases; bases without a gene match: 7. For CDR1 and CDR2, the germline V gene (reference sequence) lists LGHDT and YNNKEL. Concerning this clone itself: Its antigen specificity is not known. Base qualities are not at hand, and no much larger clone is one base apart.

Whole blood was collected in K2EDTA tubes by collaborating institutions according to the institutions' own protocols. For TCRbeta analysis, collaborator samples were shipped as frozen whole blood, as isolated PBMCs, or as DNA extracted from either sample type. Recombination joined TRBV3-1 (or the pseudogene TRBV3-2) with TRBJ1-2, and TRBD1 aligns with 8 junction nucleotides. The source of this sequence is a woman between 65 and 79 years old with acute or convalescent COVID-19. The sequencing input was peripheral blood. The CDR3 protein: CASSLRGPPNGYTF. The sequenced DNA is TGTGCCAGCAGCCTCAGGGGGCCACCCAATGGCTACACCTTC.